The next 27 T cell receptor beta chains were all read from a single sample in a study of identical twins (dated by TCRdb to between 2015 and 2016). Library preparation was by 5' RACE. The sequencer was an Illumina HiSeq 2000. The raw public reads went through TCRdb reprocessing: fastp at Q25, MiXCR clone calling, in-frame beta chains kept. Records with the same CDR3 protein are collapsed into one entry carrying the most frequent genes and DNA. This sample has 1,800,000 or so distinct CDR3 sequences in its table, and 32% of those were observed once. Around 0.25% of the sample is taken by the ten largest. The sequencing sample was made of cord blood. The receptors derive from a newborn girl in good health.

Details on this clonotype: The germline gene is not matched at one end of the junction; a read error may be the cause. This chain connects TRBV11-2 to TRBJ2-3, with D maybe TRBD2 (6 bases). From germline, CDR1 is SGHAT and CDR2 FQNNGV. The CDR3 sequence is 14 residues long. DNA for the CDR3: TGCGCCAGCAGCTTGGACTACTCCACAGATACGCAGTATTTT. It translates to CASSLDYSTDTQYF. Supplemented by reference TRBV11-2 and TRBJ2-3, the full variable domain reads EAGVAQSPRYKIIEKRQSVAFWCNPISGHATLYWYQQILGQGPKLLIQFQNNGVVDDSQLPKDRFSAERLKGVDSTLKIQPAKLEDSAVYLCASSLDYSTDTQYFGPGTRLTVL.

The chain carries TRBV7-6 and TRBJ2-5, with D perhaps TRBD2 (5 bases). The germline gives CDR1 SGHVS, CDR2 FNYEAQ. The CDR3 totals 16 residues. Trimming took 0 bases from V and 1 from J, leaving 12 bases between them. CDR3 amino acids: CASSLANREIQETQYF. The CDR3 DNA reads as TGTGCCAGCAGCTTAGCGAATAGGGAGATCCAAGAGACCCAGTACTTC.

The chain has TRBV5-6 and TRBJ1-2; tentative D call: TRBD1 (5 bases). The CDR3 totals 14 residues. CDR1 is SGHDT, CDR2 YYEEEE, per germline. V lost 5 bases, J lost 6 bases, and 17 bases lay in between. This chain's CDR3 is CASSTPTRGNGYTF. DNA of the CDR3: TGTGCCAGCAGTACCCCTACCCGGGGGAATGGCTACACCTTC. The full variable domain, with the rest looked up from reference TRBV5-6 and TRBJ1-2, is DAGVTQSPTHLIKTRGQQVTLRCSPKSGHDTVSWYQQALGQGPQFIFQYYEEEERQRGNFPDRFSGHQFPNYSSELNVNALLLGDSALYLCASSTPTRGNGYTFGSGTRLTVV.

This clonotype has just one count. At one boundary the junction diverges from the germline segment, which might be a read error. The chain links TRBV20-1 to TRBJ1-4; D is unclear. Germline CDR1 reads DFQATT; CDR2 reads SNEGSKA (reference sequence). This CDR3 spans 14 amino acids. CDR3 DNA: TGCGGTGCTAGCGCAGGCCCTTTGAATGAAAAACTGTTTTTT. Residues: CGASAGPLNEKLFF.

V and J are TRBV4-1 and TRBJ2-3; maybe TRBD1 (6 bases). The germline V and J ends were trimmed by 4 bases and 1 base, with 12 bases remaining between them. CDR3 length: 15 residues. Per the germline V gene, CDR1 is MGHRA and CDR2 is YSYEKL. The CDR3 DNA is TGCGCCAGCAGCCGAGATGGGGGCCGCACAGATACGCAGTATTTT. Translating it yields CASSRDGGRTDTQYF.

This clonotype was observed a few times. V gene TRBV6-6 combines with J gene TRBJ2-3, with TRBD2 matching over 8 bases. The J segment lost 4 bases and the V segment lost 7 bases, leaving 13 bases of the junction unmatched. This CDR3 has 16 amino acids. The germline V gene encodes CDR1 MNHNY and CDR2 SVGAGI (reference sequence). The CDR3 coding sequence is TGTGCCAGCACCCAACTAGCGGCCTTGGGTCCAGATACGCAGTATTTT. As protein: CASTQLAALGPDTQYF.

This clonotype was recorded a few times. The chain combines TRBV6-5 with TRBJ2-1; D is perhaps TRBD2 (6 bases). This CDR3 has 14 residues. V shed 2 bases and J shed 5 bases, with 10 bases lying between them. CDR1 and CDR2 (germline): MNHEY, SVGAGI. The CDR3 DNA follows: TGTGCCAGCAGTTACGGGACTCGTCACAATGAGCAGTTCTTC. It translates to CASSYGTRHNEQFF.

There are a few counts of this clonotype. The V gene is TRBV12-5, the J gene TRBJ2-1; TRBD2 matches 8 bases. Trimming at V came to 2 bases and at J to 5 bases, leaving 2 bases not matched to a gene. This CDR3 region has 14 residues. The V gene's germline CDR1 is LGHNT and CDR2 FRNRAP. The CDR3 sequence: CASGLSGRNNEQFF. The CDR3 bases are TGTGCTAGTGGTTTGAGCGGGAGAAACAATGAGCAGTTCTTC.

V and J are TRBV5-1 and TRBJ2-5, with D tentatively TRBD2 (6 bases). V dropped 0 bases and J dropped 11 bases, with 20 bases sitting between them. The CDR3 runs to 15 residues. The germline gives CDR1 SGHRS, CDR2 YFSETQ. Here the CDR3 DNA reads TGCGCCAGCAGCTTGGTCGGGAGCCCCTACAATGAGCAGTACTTC. It encodes CASSLVGSPYNEQYF.

The chain employs TRBV7-2 and TRBJ1-5, with TRBD1 identical over 9 bases. Germline V lookup: CDR1 SGHTA, CDR2 FQGNSA. The CDR3 runs 16 residues. V dropped 1 base and J dropped 4; count of bases not matched to a gene: 5. The CDR3 spells CASSLVGTGMNQPQHF. In DNA, the CDR3 is TGTGCCAGCAGCTTAGTTGGGACAGGGATGAATCAGCCCCAGCATTTT. Full variable domain (remainder filled in from reference TRBV7-2 and TRBJ1-5): GAGVSQSPSNKVTEKGKDVELRCDPISGHTALYWYRQSLGQGLEFLIYFQGNSAPDKSGLPSDRFSAERTGGSVSTLTIQRTQQEDSAVYLCASSLVGTGMNQPQHFGDGTRLSIL.

This clonotype was found a few times. The CDR3 protein is CAISESGVTDTQYF. The CDR3 DNA reads TGTGCCATCAGTGAGTCCGGAGTGACAGATACGCAGTATTTT. The chain carries TRBV10-3 and TRBJ2-3; no reliable D call. This CDR3 is 14 amino acids long. The germline CDR1 and CDR2 sequences are ENHRY and SYGVKD. V lost 0 bases and J lost 3, with 7 bases in between.

This clonotype was recorded a few times. The rearrangement links TRBV28 to TRBJ2-5; D remains unclear. Germline V gene lookup returns CDR1 MDHEN and CDR2 SYDVKM. Trimming pared 6 bases from V and 7 bases from J, leaving 15 bases between. The CDR3 totals 13 residues. CDR3 nucleotides: TGTGCCAGCAGGTTGGCAAGTAAGGGGACCCAGTACTTC. It translates to CASRLASKGTQYF.

The chain is built from TRBV25-1 and TRBJ1-4; TRBD1 aligns across 12 bases. The length of the CDR3 is 15 residues. Per germline, CDR1 MGHDK and CDR2 SYGVNS. With 6 bases clipped from V and 5 bases from J, the junction kept 4 bases outside the gene matches. The CDR3 DNA reads TGTGCCAGCAGGGGACAGGGGGCATTGAATGAAAAACTGTTTTTT. Protein: CASRGQGALNEKLFF.

This clonotype was counted only a few times. The gene calls are TRBV7-2 and TRBJ2-3, with D uncertain. The CDR3 has 12 residues. The V and J ends lost 8 bases and 4 bases respectively, with 10 bases between them. In germline, CDR1 is SGHTA, CDR2 FQGNSA. The CDR3 sequence is CASGPPPDTQYF. The CDR3 DNA reads TGTGCCAGCGGTCCTCCACCAGATACGCAGTATTTT.

This clonotype was counted between two and nine times. The rearrangement joins TRBV11-1 to TRBJ1-6; tentatively, D is TRBD1 (5 bases). The CDR3 runs 24 residues. Trimming removed 1 base from V and 0 bases from J, with 31 bases in between. Germline CDR1 is SGHAT and CDR2 is FQDESV (reference sequence). DNA of the CDR3: TGTGCCAGCAGCTTAGAGTATAGGGTTTCGGGACCCATGACGCCGAGCTCCTATAATTCACCCCTCCACTTT. It is translated as CASSLEYRVSGPMTPSSYNSPLHF.

This clonotype has ten or more counts. The chain employs TRBV10-3 and TRBJ2-3; 10 bases are shared with TRBD1. J lost 6 bases, V lost 6 bases, and 12 bases had no gene match. There are 16 residues in the CDR3. Germline V gene data show CDR1 as ENHRY and CDR2 as SYGVKD. The CDR3, as DNA: TGTGCCATCAGGCCGGGACAGGGGAAGACTTGGGATACGCAGTATTTT. This codes for CAIRPGQGKTWDTQYF.

Turning to this clonotype: Possible read error: a much larger clone is one base away. This rearrangement joins TRBV28 to TRBJ1-2; D might be TRBD1 (5 bases). Germline V lookup: CDR1 MDHEN, CDR2 SYDVKM. This CDR3 is built from 13 residues. The CDR3 is CASSTGTVYDYTF. Here the CDR3 DNA reads TGTGCCAGCAGCACCGGGACGGTTTATGACTACACCTTC.

The genes are TRBV5-1 and TRBJ2-3, with D possibly matching TRBD1 (6 bases). Per germline, CDR1 SGHRS and CDR2 YFSETQ. V lost 2 bases and J lost 4, with 11 bases in between. The CDR3 totals 14 residues. CDR3 region: CASSFRGRPDTQYF. The CDR3 DNA is TGCGCCAGCAGCTTCAGGGGCCGCCCAGATACGCAGTATTTT.

The chain recombines TRBV2 with TRBJ1-2; tentative D call: TRBD1 (6 bases). The length of the CDR3 is 15 residues. From germline, CDR1 is SNHLY and CDR2 FYNNEI. The V and J ends lost 3 bases and 6 bases respectively, with 17 bases between them. The CDR3 sequence is CASSEGEGGRNGYTF. The CDR3 DNA follows: TGTGCCAGCAGTGAGGGTGAGGGGGGAAGGAATGGCTACACCTTC.

The CDR3, as DNA: TGTGCCAGCAGCAAAGCGGGGAGTAAGAAGGATCAGCCCCAGCATTTT. Its translation: CASSKAGSKKDQPQHF. This rearrangement joins TRBV21-1 to TRBJ1-5. TRBV21-1 is labeled a pseudogene. This CDR3 spans 16 amino acids.

Here the CDR3 reads CAWSGESGAKNIQYF. The CDR3 DNA sequence: TGTGCCTGGAGTGGGGAGTCTGGAGCCAAAAACATTCAGTACTTC. The V gene is TRBV30, the J gene TRBJ2-4, with D perhaps TRBD2 (5 bases). The CDR3 runs 15 residues. The germline V and J ends were trimmed by 1 base and 0 bases, with 10 bases remaining between them. CDR1 is GTSNPN and CDR2 is SVGIG in the germline V gene (reference sequence).

This clonotype was observed a single time. V is TRBV30 and J is TRBJ2-7; D tentatively reads TRBD1 or TRBD2 (5 bases each). V lost 8 bases to trimming and J lost 3 bases, with 14 bases between them. This CDR3 spans 12 amino acids. Germline CDR1 reads GTSNPN; CDR2 reads SVGIG (reference sequence). CDR3 coding DNA: TGTGCCGGGACGCAAAAGGGCTACGAGCAGTACTTC. Its translation: CAGTQKGYEQYF.

Ten or more counts support this clonotype. The V gene is TRBV12-3 or TRBV12-4, the J gene TRBJ2-3; D not certain. This CDR3 is 14 amino acids long. Between the trimmed V and J ends, which lost 2 bases and 2 bases, there was a span of 8 bases. CDR3 protein: CASSLRVATDTQYF. DNA of the CDR3: TGTGCCAGCAGTTTAAGGGTAGCCACAGATACGCAGTATTTT.

This clonotype was seen more than once but under ten times. The chain combines TRBV27 with TRBJ2-5; no firm D call. Trimming took 3 bases from V and 5 from J, leaving 13 bases between them. From germline, CDR1 is MNHEY and CDR2 SMNVEV (reference sequence). This CDR3 region has 14 residues. The CDR3 is CASSFLIAEETQYF. Here the CDR3 DNA reads TGTGCCAGCAGTTTTTTGATAGCTGAGGAGACCCAGTACTTC.

The table lists this clonotype with a few counts. J is TRBJ1-2 and V is TRBV6-1; no clear D gene. CDR3 length: 12 residues. Trimming removed 6 bases at V and 8 bases at J, with 13 bases between. CDR1 and CDR2 (germline): MNHNS, SASEGT. CDR3 bases: TGTGCCAGCAGCCCTGACCTGGTGGGCTACACCTTC. Its translation: CASSPDLVGYTF.

V is TRBV14 and J is TRBJ1-2, with D unresolved. CDR3 length equals 13 residues. CDR1 and CDR2 (germline): SGHDN, FVKESK. The germline V and J ends were trimmed by 1 base and 4 bases, with 7 bases remaining between them. The CDR3 reads CASSQAPTYGYTF. For the CDR3, the DNA is TGTGCCAGCAGCCAAGCTCCGACCTATGGCTACACCTTC.

CDR3 amino acids: CASSEARPRTEGEQYF. Here the CDR3 DNA reads TGTGCCAGCAGTGAAGCTCGTCCGAGAACAGAGGGTGAGCAGTACTTC. V and J are TRBV2 and TRBJ2-7, with D perhaps matching TRBD2 (5 bases). V lost 0 bases, J lost 7 bases, and 19 bases lay in between. There are 16 residues in the CDR3. Germline assignment: CDR1 SNHLY and CDR2 FYNNEI.